The source of this T cell receptor beta chain is a study of shared clonotypes between healthy human individuals. Measured with immunoSEQ multiplex PCR; TCRdb has only the in-frame clones, and not every one. This sample carries 1.5 million to 1.9 million clones, 95% to 99% of them seen once, and the ten largest clones take roughly 0.45%. V was clipped by 1 base and J by 7 bases; unmatched bases: 12. Germline V gene lookup returns CDR1 SGHRS and CDR2 YFSETQ. This CDR3 has 17 residues. The rearrangement uses TRBV5-1 and TRBJ2-1; 9 bases line up with TRBD2. This TCR was sampled from a man aged 30 to 39 in good health. Sequencing was performed on naive CD4+ T cells sorted from blood. Subset: CD45RA+ positively selected. The DNA for the CDR3 is TGCGCCAGCAGCTTGAACCGGGGCGGGAGGGCCTTGAATGAGCAGTTCTTC. Protein sequence: CASSLNRGGRALNEQFF.